The present entry profiles one T cell receptor (beta chain) with its context. Looked up from germline, CDR1 is MNHEY and CDR2 is SVGAGI. The V end was cut by 9 bases, the J end by 8 bases, with 14 bases between. CDR3 size: 12 residues. The sample is drawn from a study of T cell repertoires in ileal Crohn's disease. Sequencing was performed with immunoSEQ multiplex PCR; in TCRdb, only in-frame clones are kept and a portion is missing. The sample lists about 13,000 clones, roughly 78% occurring once. The specimen was ileal tissue. This clonotype originated in an adult with Crohn's disease. The chain couples TRBV6-5 to TRBJ2-1; possible D gene TRBD1, 5 bases. The CDR3 loop reads CASQGRRDEQFF. The CDR3 region has the DNA TGTGCCAGTCAGGGTCGTCGGGATGAGCAGTTCTTC.